The clone carrying this TCR beta chain was counted a few times. This record belongs to a study of blood T cell repertoires in COVID-19. The wider study: In each case, the material was cDNA or gDNA derived from T cells, B-cell-depleted T cells, or PBMCs.

Authors' methods: Reference gene primers were amplified, and this amplification served to estimate nucleated cell counts. Assay used: immunoSEQ multiplex PCR; TCRdb lists only in-frame clones, some missing. V and J calls and clone size are given by that table; D and trimming were obtained from the DNA. The repertoire holds over 120,000 clones, with 84% as singletons. V lost 5 bases and J 3 bases, leaving 10 bases between the germline ends. CDR3 length equals 14 residues. CDR1 KGHDR and CDR2 SFDVKD come from the germline V gene. This TCR derives from a man aged 60 to 75 with active or convalescent COVID-19. The rearrangement links TRBV24-1 to TRBJ2-1; D is unclear. The sequencing input was peripheral blood. CDR3 sequence: CATSGHSYYNEQFF. In nucleotides, the CDR3 is TGTGCCACCAGTGGACACTCGTACTACAATGAGCAGTTCTTC.